Listed below are T cell receptor beta chains from one sample, sequenced in a study of technical replicates of blood from a few donors. Clones were sequenced by immunoSEQ multiplex PCR, and TCRdb holds only the in-frame ones, with some missing. The repertoire holds some 56,000 clones, with around 93% as singletons. The sequenced sample was PBMCs. These TCRs come from a human donor in good health. Some clones in this sample may be carry-over from other donors' samples. Both conserved end residues are part of each CDR3. A D gene is named only where the DNA matches it firmly. A clone size is listed for some rows: how often the clone was seen (once, few, many), or a class if it is expanded.

D: -
J: TRBJ2-1
size: -
V: TRBV11-1
CDR3: CASSLDRDHNEQFF
DNA: TGTGCCAGCAGCTTAGACAGGGACCACAATGAGCAGTTCTTC

D: TRBD2
J: TRBJ2-2
size: medium-sized
V: TRBV7-8
CDR3: CASSKLGRVNTGELFF
DNA: TGTGCCAGCAGCAAACTCGGGAGGGTTAATACCGGGGAGCTGTTTTTT

D: -
J: TRBJ2-1
size: once
V: TRBV27
CDR3: CASSLWGVSYNEQFF
DNA: TGTGCCAGCAGTTTATGGGGGGTCTCCTACAATGAGCAGTTCTTC

D: -
J: TRBJ2-7
size: -
V: TRBV27
CDR3: CASSPGTFFGEQYF
DNA: TGTGCCAGCAGTCCCGGGACTTTCTTCGGCGAGCAGTACTTC

D: TRBD2
J: TRBJ2-3
size: -
V: TRBV11-2
CDR3: CASGEGFDTQYF
DNA: TGTGCCAGCGGGGAGGGATTTGATACGCAGTATTTT

D: TRBD1
J: TRBJ2-5
size: -
V: TRBV18
CDR3: CASSPGQGGQETQYF
DNA: TGTGCCAGCTCACCAGGACAGGGGGGACAAGAGACCCAGTACTTC

D: TRBD1
J: TRBJ1-2
size: -
V: TRBV5-6
CDR3: CASSQDRGLNGYTF
DNA: TGTGCCAGCAGTCAGGACAGGGGGCTAAATGGCTACACCTTC

D: -
J: TRBJ1-4
size: -
V: TRBV5-1
CDR3: CASSPLDRTNEKLFF
DNA: TGCGCCAGCAGCCCCCTTGACAGAACTAATGAAAAACTGTTTTTT

D: TRBD1
J: TRBJ1-5
size: -
V: TRBV2
CDR3: CASSELGQGAPSQPQHF
DNA: TGTGCCAGCAGTGAATTAGGACAGGGGGCGCCAAGTCAGCCCCAGCATTTT

D: TRBD1
J: TRBJ2-7
size: -
V: TRBV18
CDR3: CASSPQEGQGNYEQYF
DNA: TGTGCCAGCTCACCACAGGAAGGACAGGGGAATTACGAGCAGTACTTC

D: TRBD2
J: TRBJ2-7
size: once
V: TRBV6-4
CDR3: CASRNSGSPYEQYF
DNA: TGTGCCAGCAGGAATAGCGGGTCCCCCTACGAGCAGTACTTC

D: -
J: TRBJ1-5
size: -
V: TRBV2
CDR3: CASSANSNQPQHF
DNA: TGTGCCAGCAGTGCTAATAGCAATCAGCCCCAGCATTTT

D: TRBD1
J: TRBJ2-7
size: -
V: TRBV9
CDR3: CASSRDSSYEQYF
DNA: TGTGCCAGCAGCCGGGACAGTTCCTACGAGCAGTACTTC

D: TRBD1
J: TRBJ1-1
size: -
V: TRBV6-1
CDR3: CASSEASWDSWLGAEAFF
DNA: TGTGCCAGCAGTGAAGCGTCATGGGACAGCTGGTTAGGCGCTGAAGCTTTCTTT

D: TRBD2
J: TRBJ2-1
size: -
V: TRBV7-3
CDR3: CASSLLGGRTYNEQFF
DNA: TGTGCCAGCAGCTTACTGGGCGGGAGGACCTACAATGAGCAGTTCTTC

D: TRBD1
J: TRBJ2-3
size: -
V: TRBV29-1
CDR3: CSAGQNTDTQYF
DNA: TGCAGCGCGGGACAGAACACAGATACGCAGTATTTT

D: TRBD1
J: TRBJ2-7
size: -
V: TRBV7-9
CDR3: CASSRTGVSYEQYF
DNA: TGTGCCAGCAGCAGGACAGGGGTATCCTACGAGCAGTACTTC

D: -
J: TRBJ1-5
size: -
V: TRBV7-9
CDR3: CASSHGQPNQPQHF
DNA: TGTGCCAGCAGCCATGGACAGCCCAATCAGCCCCAGCATTTT

D: -
J: TRBJ2-7
size: -
V: TRBV6-6
CDR3: CASSYTTPRENYEQYF
DNA: TGTGCCAGCAGTTACACCACCCCCCGCGAGAACTACGAGCAGTACTTC

D: TRBD1
J: TRBJ1-5
size: -
V: TRBV27
CDR3: CASSSLQGERNQPQHF
DNA: TGTGCCAGCAGTTCGCTACAGGGGGAGCGAAATCAGCCCCAGCATTTT

D: TRBD2
J: TRBJ2-1
size: -
V: TRBV6-6
CDR3: CASSYFAGADNEQFF
DNA: TGTGCCAGCAGTTACTTTGCGGGAGCCGACAATGAGCAGTTCTTC

D: TRBD1
J: TRBJ2-1
size: -
V: TRBV6-1
CDR3: CASSWTPGQGTEQFF
DNA: TGTGCCAGCAGCTGGACTCCGGGACAGGGAACTGAGCAGTTCTTC

D: TRBD2
J: TRBJ2-7
size: once
V: TRBV5-4
CDR3: CASSHDTLAGGSYEQYF
DNA: TGTGCCAGCAGCCACGATACACTAGCGGGAGGTTCCTACGAGCAGTACTTC

D: -
J: TRBJ1-2
size: few
V: TRBV7-9
CDR3: CASSLAAGSGYTF
DNA: TGTGCCAGCAGCTTAGCAGCAGGGTCGGGCTACACCTTC

D: -
J: TRBJ2-3
size: -
V: TRBV5-4
CDR3: CASSITTTPDTQYF
DNA: TGTGCCAGCAGCATTACAACCACCCCGGATACGCAGTATTTT

D: TRBD2
J: TRBJ2-7
size: -
V: TRBV6-5
CDR3: CASSYSRSGGAYEQYF
DNA: TGTGCCAGCAGTTACTCGAGATCGGGGGGGGCCTACGAGCAGTACTTC

D: -
J: TRBJ2-3
size: -
V: TRBV10-3
CDR3: CAISQGTWDTQYF
DNA: TGTGCCATCAGCCAGGGGACGTGGGATACGCAGTATTTT

D: -
J: TRBJ1-5
size: -
V: TRBV7-8
CDR3: CASSLGVVNQPQHF
DNA: TGTGCCAGCAGCTTAGGAGTGGTAAATCAGCCCCAGCATTTT

D: -
J: TRBJ1-1
size: -
V: TRBV11-2
CDR3: CASNYALNTEAFF
DNA: TGTGCCAGCAACTACGCCCTGAACACTGAAGCTTTCTTT

D: -
J: TRBJ2-5
size: -
V: TRBV5-6
CDR3: CASNRGARQETQYF
DNA: TGTGCCAGCAACCGGGGGGCTCGACAAGAGACCCAGTACTTC

D: TRBD2
J: TRBJ2-3
size: -
V: TRBV7-9
CDR3: CASSSLSSGGAPNTDTQYF
DNA: TGTGCCAGCAGCAGCCTTTCTAGCGGGGGGGCCCCAAACACAGATACGCAGTATTTT